What follows are 24 T cell receptor beta chains derived from one specimen sequenced in a study of T cell responses to AZD1222 COVID-19 vaccine. The assay was immunoSEQ multiplex PCR, and TCRdb's table has in-frame clones only and misses some. Of about 120,000 clones in the sample, approximately 92% are singletons; the top ten hold more than 13%. This specimen consisted of peripheral blood, obtained on day 0 of AZD1222 vaccination. The receptors derive from an adult in good health.

The V call is TRBV4-1, the J call TRBJ1-2, with D possibly TRBD1 on 6 matching bases. The CDR3 totals 16 residues. Germline V gene sequence: CDR1 MGHRA, CDR2 YSYEKL. V lost 1 base and J 0 bases, leaving 12 bases between the germline ends. The CDR3 region has the DNA TGCGCCAGCAGCCAAGTTCGGGACATAGCTAACTATGGCTACACCTTC. Protein product: CASSQVRDIANYGYTF.

This rearrangement joins TRBV5-1 to TRBJ1-5; weak D call: TRBD1 (5 bases). This CDR3 spans 15 amino acids. Germline CDR1 reads SGHRS; CDR2 reads YFSETQ. V gave up 4 bases and J gave up 4 bases, with 15 bases separating them. The CDR3 DNA is TGCGCCAGCAGCCGGGAGGTGGGGGATAATCAGCCCCAGCATTTT. Its protein is CASSREVGDNQPQHF.

The chain joins TRBV4-1 to TRBJ2-7; 7 bases line up with TRBD1. Germline-derived CDR1 and CDR2 are MGHRA and YSYEKL. The CDR3 extends over 16 amino acids. V lost 0 bases to trimming and J lost 2 bases; unmatched junction nucleotides: 7. CDR3 sequence reads: CASSQDEGAATYEQYF. In DNA, the CDR3 is TGCGCCAGCAGCCAAGACGAGGGGGCGGCAACCTACGAGCAGTACTTC.

The CDR3 nucleotides read TGTGCCAGCAGTGACGGGGGTAGTAATGAAAAACTGTTTTTT. Translated, it gives CASSDGGSNEKLFF. This chain links TRBV28 with TRBJ1-4; possible D gene TRBD1, 5 bases. The CDR3 extends over 14 amino acids. V was pared by 5 bases and J by 4 bases, with 11 bases between. The germline gives CDR1 MDHEN, CDR2 SYDVKM.

J is TRBJ1-2 and V is TRBV4-2; TRBD1 matches 8 bases. Per the germline V gene, CDR1 is LGHNA and CDR2 is YNFKEQ. The CDR3 loop spans 15 amino acids. J gave up 8 bases and V 0 bases, and 8 bases lay outside the gene matches. DNA for the CDR3: TGTGCCAGCAGCCAAGATGTAGGACAGGGAAGGGGCTACACCTTC. It translates to CASSQDVGQGRGYTF.

The chain carries TRBV19 and TRBJ2-2; the D is unclear. This CDR3 has 16 residues. The V end was cut by 6 bases, the J end by 4 bases, with 18 bases between. CDR1 and CDR2 (germline): LNHDA, SQIVND (reference sequence). DNA for the CDR3: TGTGCCAGTAGAGAAGATTTCGGAGTTTCCACCGGGGAGCTGTTTTTT. Translated, it gives CASREDFGVSTGELFF. Complete variable domain (other parts from reference TRBV19 and TRBJ2-2): DGGITQSPKYLFRKEGQNVTLSCEQNLNHDAMYWYRQDPGQGLRLIYYSQIVNDFQKGDIAEGYSVSREKKESFPLTVTSAQKNPTAFYLCASREDFGVSTGELFFGEGSRLTVL.

The chain recombines TRBV5-1 with TRBJ2-5, with D unclear. Germline V gene lookup returns CDR1 SGHRS and CDR2 YFSETQ. The CDR3 runs 13 residues. V lost 4 bases to trimming and J lost 5 bases, with 12 bases between them. CDR3 DNA: TGCGCCAGCAGCCTGTCGGCCGGGGAGACCCAGTACTTC. It is translated as CASSLSAGETQYF.

The genes are TRBV27 and TRBJ2-2; D not resolved. Germline V gene lookup returns CDR1 MNHEY and CDR2 SMNVEV (reference sequence). Trimming took 2 bases from V and 7 from J, leaving 14 bases between them. The CDR3 extends over 15 amino acids. This CDR3 reads CASSLHTTGVGELFF. Here the CDR3 DNA reads TGTGCCAGCAGTTTACACACGACTGGCGTCGGGGAGCTGTTTTTT.

The V and J genes are TRBV9 and TRBJ2-7; the D gene could be TRBD1 or TRBD2 (5 bases each). This CDR3 is built from 14 residues. The V gene lost 3 bases and the J gene lost 6 bases, with 16 bases spanning the gap. CDR1 SGDLS and CDR2 YYNGEE come from the germline V gene. DNA for the CDR3: TGTGCCAGCAGCGCCGATGGGGGAACGGGCGAGCAGTACTTC. Its translation is CASSADGGTGEQYF. The full variable domain, in which reference TRBV9 and TRBJ2-7 provide the parts outside the CDR3, is DSGVTQTPKHLITATGQRVTLRCSPRSGDLSVYWYQQSLDQGLQFLIQYYNGEERAKGNILERFSAQQFPDLHSELNLSSLELGDSALYFCASSADGGTGEQYFGPGTRLTVT.

V and J are TRBV4-1 and TRBJ1-1; D is undetermined. The V gene's germline CDR1 is MGHRA and CDR2 YSYEKL. The CDR3 runs to 13 residues. The V gene lost 4 bases and the J gene lost 3 bases, with 9 bases spanning the gap. DNA for the CDR3: TGCGCCAGCAGCCGGACCGATTACACTGAAGCTTTCTTT. This translates into CASSRTDYTEAFF.

Only one count was recorded for this clone. Distinct nucleotide sequences in the sample also encode this CDR3. The rearrangement uses TRBV5-1 and TRBJ1-5; no firm D call. The length of the CDR3 is 15 residues. Per the germline V gene, CDR1 is SGHRS and CDR2 is YFSETQ. The V and J ends lost 0 bases and 0 bases respectively, with 7 bases between them. The CDR3 spells CASSLEGLSNQPQHF. CDR3 DNA sequence: TGCGCCAGCAGCTTGGAAGGACTTAGCAATCAGCCCCAGCATTTT. Filled out from reference TRBV5-1 and TRBJ1-5, the complete variable domain reads KAGVTQTPRYLIKTRGQQVTLSCSPISGHRSVSWYQQTPGQGLQFLFEYFSETQRNKGNFPGRFSGRQFSNSRSEMNVSTLELGDSALYLCASSLEGLSNQPQHFGDGTRLSIL.

The chain is built from TRBV25-1 and TRBJ2-7; 7 bases match TRBD1. Germline-derived CDR1 and CDR2 are MGHDK and SYGVNS. The CDR3 totals 13 residues. V lost 4 bases to trimming and J lost 6 bases; unmatched junction nucleotides: 6. The CDR3 bases are TGTGCCAGCAGTGCAAGGGGGCTATGCGAGCAGTACTTC. Protein product: CASSARGLCEQYF.

The chain couples TRBV7-8 to TRBJ2-1; D possibly corresponds to TRBD1 (5 bases). The germline gives CDR1 SGHVS, CDR2 FQNEAQ. Trimming shortened V by 5 bases and J by 4 bases, and 21 bases separated the two germline ends. CDR3 length equals 17 residues. The CDR3 loop is CASSPSDSGLRYNEQFF. DNA of the CDR3: TGTGCCAGCAGCCCCTCCGACTCAGGGCTCAGGTACAATGAGCAGTTCTTC.

The chain combines TRBV10-3 with TRBJ2-5, with TRBD1 matching over 8 bases. The CDR3 totals 15 residues. V gave up 6 bases and J gave up 5 bases; unmatched junction bases: 11. Per the germline V gene, CDR1 is ENHRY and CDR2 is SYGVKD. The DNA for the CDR3 is TGTGCCATCAGCCCGGGACAGGTGGGTCGGGAGACCCAGTACTTC. Protein: CAISPGQVGRETQYF.

The chain recombines TRBV18 with TRBJ1-2, with 9 bases that match TRBD1. This CDR3 is built from 13 residues. The junction had 5 bases not matched to a gene; V was cut back by 1 base and J by 11 bases. CDR1 and CDR2 (germline): KGHSH, LQKENI. The DNA of the CDR3 is TGTGCCAGCTCACCACAGGAAGGACAGGGGTACACCTTC. Protein product: CASSPQEGQGYTF.

This clone showed up just once. This chain connects TRBV27 to TRBJ1-3, with TRBD1 identical over 10 bases. This CDR3 contains 16 residues. The V gene's germline CDR1 is MNHEY and CDR2 SMNVEV (reference sequence). V lost 3 bases, J lost 4 bases, and 6 bases stayed unmatched. Written as DNA, the CDR3 is TGTGCCAGCAGTTTGGCCGGGACAGGGGACGGAAACACCATATATTTT. Translation gives CASSLAGTGDGNTIYF.

V gene TRBV5-6 combines with J gene TRBJ1-2; 9 positions match TRBD1. Germline-derived CDR1 and CDR2 are SGHDT and YYEEEE. J was trimmed by 3 bases and V by 4 bases; bases with no gene match: 10. The CDR3 is 16 amino acids. CDR3 coding DNA: TGTGCCAGCAGCGAGGGACAGGGTGGGTGGTACTATGGCTACACCTTC. Its protein product is CASSEGQGGWYYGYTF.

The rearrangement links TRBV27 to TRBJ2-1; D might be TRBD2 (6 bases). The V end lost 3 bases, the J end lost 0 bases, and 15 bases lay between the germline ends. This CDR3 is built from 17 residues. CDR1 is MNHEY and CDR2 is SMNVEV in the germline V gene (reference sequence). CDR3 nucleotides: TGTGCCAGCAGTTTGAAGAGCGGGCGTTCCTCCTACAATGAGCAGTTCTTC. It codes for CASSLKSGRSSYNEQFF.

The chain combines TRBV3-1 (or the pseudogene TRBV3-2) with TRBJ2-1; maybe TRBD2 (5 bases). CDR3 length equals 18 residues. V was shortened by 5 bases and J by 4 bases, with 24 bases between the two germline ends. Germline CDR1 LGHDT, CDR2 YNNKEL (reference sequence). The CDR3 DNA reads as TGTGCCAGCAGCTCTTTGGGTCATTTGTACGAGGGATACAATGAGCAGTTCTTC. It is translated as CASSSLGHLYEGYNEQFF.

The chain has TRBV5-1 and TRBJ2-1; D perhaps matches TRBD2 (5 bases). The CDR3 loop spans 13 amino acids. CDR1 SGHRS and CDR2 YFSETQ come from the germline V gene. Trimming cost V 1 base and J 6 bases, with 8 bases left between them. The CDR3 nucleotides read TGCGCCAGCAGCTTGAGTAGCGTCAATGAGCAGTTCTTC. Protein product: CASSLSSVNEQFF.

The V call is TRBV6-2 or TRBV6-3, the J call TRBJ1-4; D remains unclear. Germline CDR1 MNHEY, CDR2 SVGEGT. CDR3 size: 13 residues. V lost 5 bases and J 3 bases, leaving 7 bases between the germline ends. CDR3 residues: CASSRRSNEKLFF. The CDR3 DNA sequence: TGTGCCAGCAGTCGGAGATCTAATGAAAAACTGTTTTTT.

The rearrangement joins TRBV5-5 to TRBJ1-6, with D perhaps TRBD1 (5 bases). This CDR3 has 16 amino acids. V lost 3 bases and J lost 12, with 22 bases in between. The germline V gene encodes CDR1 SGHKS and CDR2 YYEKEE (reference sequence). CDR3 in DNA: TGTGCCAGCAGCTCGGGAAGACAGTCTGGGGATAGACCCCTCCACTTT. Amino acids: CASSSGRQSGDRPLHF.

V gene TRBV4-1 combines with J gene TRBJ1-2; no firm D call. Per germline, CDR1 MGHRA and CDR2 YSYEKL. Trimming cost V 0 bases and J 2 bases, with 13 bases left between them. This CDR3 is built from 16 residues. Here the CDR3 reads CASSQDRMWGNYGYTF. CDR3 bases: TGCGCCAGCAGCCAAGATCGTATGTGGGGAAACTATGGCTACACCTTC.

The rearrangement joins TRBV18 to TRBJ2-7; D ambiguous. CDR3 length: 20 residues. V was shortened by 6 bases and J by 3 bases, with 33 bases between the two germline ends. Per the germline V gene, CDR1 is KGHSH and CDR2 is LQKENI. This CDR3 reads CASSPISPRALTYTSYEQYF. The CDR3 bases are TGTGCCAGCTCCCCCATATCGCCAAGAGCGCTGACATACACAAGCTACGAGCAGTACTTC.